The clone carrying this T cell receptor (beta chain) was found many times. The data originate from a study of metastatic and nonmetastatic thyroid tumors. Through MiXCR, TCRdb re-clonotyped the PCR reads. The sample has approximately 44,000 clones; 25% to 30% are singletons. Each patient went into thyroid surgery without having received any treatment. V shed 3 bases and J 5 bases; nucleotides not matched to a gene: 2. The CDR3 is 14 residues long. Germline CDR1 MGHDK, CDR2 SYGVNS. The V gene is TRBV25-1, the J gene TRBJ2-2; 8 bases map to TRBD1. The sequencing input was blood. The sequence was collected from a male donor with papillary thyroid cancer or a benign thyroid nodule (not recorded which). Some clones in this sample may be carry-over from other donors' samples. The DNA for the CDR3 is TGTGCCAGCAGTGAGGGACAGGAAACCGGGGAGCTGTTTTTT. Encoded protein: CASSEGQETGELFF.